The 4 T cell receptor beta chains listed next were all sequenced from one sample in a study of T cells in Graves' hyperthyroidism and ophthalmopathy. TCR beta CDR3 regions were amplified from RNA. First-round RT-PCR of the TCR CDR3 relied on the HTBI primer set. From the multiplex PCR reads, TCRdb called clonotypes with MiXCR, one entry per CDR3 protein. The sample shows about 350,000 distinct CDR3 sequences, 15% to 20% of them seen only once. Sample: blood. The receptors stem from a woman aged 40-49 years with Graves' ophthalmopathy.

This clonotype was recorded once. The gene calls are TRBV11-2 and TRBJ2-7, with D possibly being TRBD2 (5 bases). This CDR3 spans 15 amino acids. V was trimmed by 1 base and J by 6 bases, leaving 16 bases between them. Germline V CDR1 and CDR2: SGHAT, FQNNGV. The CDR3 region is CASSLAATAGAEQYF. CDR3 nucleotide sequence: TGTGCCAGCAGCTTAGCTGCCACGGCGGGCGCCGAGCAGTACTTC.

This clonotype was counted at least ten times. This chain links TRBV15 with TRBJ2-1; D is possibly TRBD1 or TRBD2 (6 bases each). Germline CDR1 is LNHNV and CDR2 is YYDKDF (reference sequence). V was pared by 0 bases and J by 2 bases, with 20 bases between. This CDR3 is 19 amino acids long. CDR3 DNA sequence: TGTGCCACCAGCAGAGACAGGGGTCGCGCGGGATGGGCCTACAATGAGCAGTTCTTC. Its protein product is CATSRDRGRAGWAYNEQFF.

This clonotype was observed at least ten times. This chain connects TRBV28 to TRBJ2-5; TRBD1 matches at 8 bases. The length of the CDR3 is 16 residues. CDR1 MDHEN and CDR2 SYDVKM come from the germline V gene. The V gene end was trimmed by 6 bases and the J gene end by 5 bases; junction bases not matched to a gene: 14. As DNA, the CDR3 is TGTGCCAGCAGCACCCTTTCAGGATACAGGGGGGAGACCCAGTACTTC. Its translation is CASSTLSGYRGETQYF.

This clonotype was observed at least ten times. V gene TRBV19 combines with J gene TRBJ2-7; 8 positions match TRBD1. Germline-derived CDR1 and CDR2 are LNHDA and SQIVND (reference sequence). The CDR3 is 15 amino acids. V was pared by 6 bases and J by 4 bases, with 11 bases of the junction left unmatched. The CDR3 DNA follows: TGTGCCAGTAGCCCGGGACAGGTTTCCTATTACGAGCAGTACTTC. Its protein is CASSPGQVSYYEQYF.